The clone carrying this T cell receptor (beta chain) was seen only a few times. The data derive from a study of T-cell memory formation after mild COVID-19. Across the whole study: Most TCR clusters belonged to a single donor.

The junction had 11 bases not matched to a gene; V was cut back by 7 bases and J by 0 bases. The CDR3 contains 15 residues. Looked up from germline, CDR1 is SQVTM and CDR2 is ANQGSEA. TCRdb redid the calling of the 5' RACE reads with MiXCR, one entry per CDR3 protein. This sample has 350,000 to 550,000 distinct CDR3 sequences; roughly 18% occur once, and the top ten carry around a fifth. The clonotype originates from a man between 18 and 35 years old who had mild COVID-19 (a few samples of this study predate the infection). Cell type and time point are not known. The chain uses TRBV29-1 and TRBJ2-7, with 8 bases lining up with TRBD1. The sequenced material came from PBMCs or a T cell subset sorted from them (not recorded which). The CDR3, as DNA: TGCAGCGCCAAGGGATCGCAGGGGGCCTCCTACGAGCAGTACTTC. Protein product: CSAKGSQGASYEQYF.